The entry below gives a single T cell receptor beta chain sequence along with its context. The antigen is not known. Assay: immunoSEQ multiplex PCR; the TCRdb copy retains only in-frame clones and omits some. The table includes some 22,000 clones, 65% to 90% detected once. These data come from a study of T cell responses to AZD1222 COVID-19 vaccine. Study in general: Second-dose recipients at about 4 or about 12 weeks were treated as one pooled group.

V lost 5 bases to trimming and J lost 0 bases; unmatched junction nucleotides: 4. Germline loops: CDR1 LNHNV, CDR2 YYDKDF (reference sequence). The length of the CDR3 is 15 residues. The study's findings and limits: After two AZD1222 doses, spike-specific TCR breadth and depth rose versus day 0. Vaccine-related CD4 TCRs covered spike, predominating at 160-218 and 743-854. Most donors were white British and more were female, and clonal diversity was possibly underestimated.

This chain joins TRBV15 and TRBJ1-3; 7 nucleotides agree with TRBD1. The sample here was peripheral blood, taken on day 0 of AZD1222 vaccination. This clonotype was obtained from an adult in good health. As DNA, the CDR3 is TGTGCCACCAGCTCGGACAGGAACTCTGGAAACACCATATATTTT. It translates to CATSSDRNSGNTIYF.